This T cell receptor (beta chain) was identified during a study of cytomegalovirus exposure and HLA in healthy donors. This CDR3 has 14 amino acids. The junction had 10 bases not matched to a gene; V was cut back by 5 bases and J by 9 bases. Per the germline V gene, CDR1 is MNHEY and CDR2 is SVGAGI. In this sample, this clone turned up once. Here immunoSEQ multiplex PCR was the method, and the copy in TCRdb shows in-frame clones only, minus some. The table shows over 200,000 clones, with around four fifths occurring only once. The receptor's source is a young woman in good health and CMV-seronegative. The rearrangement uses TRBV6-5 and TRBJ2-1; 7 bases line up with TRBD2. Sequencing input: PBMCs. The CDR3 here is CASSPSLAYGEQFF. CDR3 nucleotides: TGTGCCAGCAGTCCCTCACTAGCGTACGGTGAGCAGTTCTTC.